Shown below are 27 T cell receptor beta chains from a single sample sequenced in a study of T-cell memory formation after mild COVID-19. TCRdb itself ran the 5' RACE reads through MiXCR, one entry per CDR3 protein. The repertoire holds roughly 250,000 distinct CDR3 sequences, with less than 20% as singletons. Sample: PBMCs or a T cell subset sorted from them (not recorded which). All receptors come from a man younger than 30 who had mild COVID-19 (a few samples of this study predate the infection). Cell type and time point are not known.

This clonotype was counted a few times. The CDR3 DNA sequence: TGCGCCAGCAGCTTGCTTTGGGTGGGTCGGGACAATGAGCAGTTCTTC. Translation: CASSLLWVGRDNEQFF. The rearrangement links TRBV5-1 to TRBJ2-1; D is undetermined. Between the trimmed V and J ends, which lost 1 base and 5 bases, there was a span of 16 bases. Germline CDR1 SGHRS, CDR2 YFSETQ. The CDR3 covers 16 residues.

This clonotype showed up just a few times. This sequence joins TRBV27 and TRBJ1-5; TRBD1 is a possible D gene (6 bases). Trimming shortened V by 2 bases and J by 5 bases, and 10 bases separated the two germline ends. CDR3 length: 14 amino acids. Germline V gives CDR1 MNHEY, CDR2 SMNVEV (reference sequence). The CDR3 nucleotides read TGTGCCAGCAGTTTACAGGGGTCCGATCAGCCCCAGCATTTT. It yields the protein CASSLQGSDQPQHF.

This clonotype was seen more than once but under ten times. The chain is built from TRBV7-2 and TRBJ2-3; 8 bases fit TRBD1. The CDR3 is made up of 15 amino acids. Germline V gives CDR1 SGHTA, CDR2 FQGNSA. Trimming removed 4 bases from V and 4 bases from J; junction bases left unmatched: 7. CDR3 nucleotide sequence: TGTGCCAGCAGCTCGGACAGGGCGAGGGCAGATACGCAGTATTTT. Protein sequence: CASSSDRARADTQYF.

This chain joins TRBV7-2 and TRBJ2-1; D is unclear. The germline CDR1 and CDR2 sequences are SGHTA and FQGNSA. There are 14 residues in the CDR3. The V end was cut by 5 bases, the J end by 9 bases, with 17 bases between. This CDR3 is CASSRDPQDGEQFF. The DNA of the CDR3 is TGTGCCAGCAGCCGAGACCCACAAGACGGTGAGCAGTTCTTC.

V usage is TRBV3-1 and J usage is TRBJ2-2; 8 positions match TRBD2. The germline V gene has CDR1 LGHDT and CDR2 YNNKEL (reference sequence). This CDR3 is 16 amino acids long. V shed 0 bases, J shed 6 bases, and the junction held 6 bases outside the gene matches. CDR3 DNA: TGTGCCAGCAGCCAAGAACGCGCGGGGGGCCCCGGGGAGCTGTTTTTT. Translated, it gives CASSQERAGGPGELFF.

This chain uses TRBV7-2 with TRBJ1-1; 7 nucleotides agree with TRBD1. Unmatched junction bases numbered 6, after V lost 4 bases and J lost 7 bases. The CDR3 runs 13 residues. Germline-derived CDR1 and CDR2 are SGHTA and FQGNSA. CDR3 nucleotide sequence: TGTGCCAGCAGCTCAGGGGGGCTTGGTGAAGCTTTCTTT. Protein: CASSSGGLGEAFF.

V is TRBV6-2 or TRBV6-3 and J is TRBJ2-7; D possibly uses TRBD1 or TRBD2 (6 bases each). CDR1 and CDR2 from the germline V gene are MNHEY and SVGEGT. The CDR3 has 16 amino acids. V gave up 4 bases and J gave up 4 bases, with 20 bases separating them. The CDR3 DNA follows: TGTGCCAGCAGTTCCCCGGGGGCTAGAGGGATGTACGAGCAGTACGTC. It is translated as CASSSPGARGMYEQYV.

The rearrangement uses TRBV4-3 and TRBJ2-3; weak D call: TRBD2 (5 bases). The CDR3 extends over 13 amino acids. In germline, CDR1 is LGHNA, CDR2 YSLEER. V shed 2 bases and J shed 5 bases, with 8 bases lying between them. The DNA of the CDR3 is TGCGCCAGCAGCCAAATAGCGAAAGATACGCAGTATTTT. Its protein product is CASSQIAKDTQYF.

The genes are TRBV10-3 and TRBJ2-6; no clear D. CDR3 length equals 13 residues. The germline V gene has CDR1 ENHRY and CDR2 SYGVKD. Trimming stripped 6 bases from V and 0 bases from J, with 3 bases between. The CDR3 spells CAIRSSGANVLTF. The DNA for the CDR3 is TGTGCCATCAGGTCCTCTGGGGCCAACGTCCTGACTTTC.

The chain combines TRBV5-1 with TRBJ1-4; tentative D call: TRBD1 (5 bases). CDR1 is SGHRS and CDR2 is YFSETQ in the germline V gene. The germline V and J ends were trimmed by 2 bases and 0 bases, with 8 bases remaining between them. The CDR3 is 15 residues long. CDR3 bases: TGCGCCAGCAGCTTACAGGACGCAACTAATGAAAAACTGTTTTTT. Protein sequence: CASSLQDATNEKLFF.

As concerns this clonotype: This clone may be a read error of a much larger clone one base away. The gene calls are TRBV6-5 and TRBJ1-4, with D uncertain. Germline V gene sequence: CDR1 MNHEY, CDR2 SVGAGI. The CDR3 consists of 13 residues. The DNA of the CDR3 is TGTTCCTCGCGGTTGGGGAGGCGTGAAAAACTGTTTTTT. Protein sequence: CSSRLGRREKLFF.

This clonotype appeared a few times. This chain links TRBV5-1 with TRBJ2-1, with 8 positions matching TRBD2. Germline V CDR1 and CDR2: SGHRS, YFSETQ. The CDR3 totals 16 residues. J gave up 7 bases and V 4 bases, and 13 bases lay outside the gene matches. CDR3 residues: CASSHDGSGALNEQFF. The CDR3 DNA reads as TGCGCCAGCAGCCATGACGGTAGCGGGGCACTAAATGAGCAGTTCTTC.

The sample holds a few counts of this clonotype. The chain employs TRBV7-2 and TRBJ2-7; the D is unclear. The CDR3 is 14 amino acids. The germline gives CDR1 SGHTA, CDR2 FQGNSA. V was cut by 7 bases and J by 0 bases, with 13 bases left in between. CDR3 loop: CASTPPGSSYEQYF. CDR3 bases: TGTGCCAGCACCCCCCCAGGCAGCTCCTACGAGCAGTACTTC.

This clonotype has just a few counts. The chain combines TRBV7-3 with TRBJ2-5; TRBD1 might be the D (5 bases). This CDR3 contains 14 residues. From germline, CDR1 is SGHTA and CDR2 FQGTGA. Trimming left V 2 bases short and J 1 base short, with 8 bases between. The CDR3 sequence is CASSLSGFQETQYF. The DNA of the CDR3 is TGTGCCAGCAGCTTATCAGGGTTCCAAGAGACCCAGTACTTC.

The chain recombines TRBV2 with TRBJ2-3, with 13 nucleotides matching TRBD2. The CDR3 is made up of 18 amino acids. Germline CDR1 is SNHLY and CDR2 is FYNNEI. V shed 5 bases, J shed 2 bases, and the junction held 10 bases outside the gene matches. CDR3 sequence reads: CASSKPGLAGPNTDTQYF. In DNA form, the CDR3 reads TGTGCCAGCAGTAAACCGGGACTAGCGGGGCCAAACACAGATACGCAGTATTTT.

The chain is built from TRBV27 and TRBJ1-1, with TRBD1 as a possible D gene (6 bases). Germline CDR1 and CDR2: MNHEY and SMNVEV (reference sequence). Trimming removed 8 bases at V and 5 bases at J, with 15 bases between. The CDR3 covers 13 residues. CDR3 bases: TGTGCCAGCCGGCGGTTGGGGGCAACTGAAGCTTTCTTT. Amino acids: CASRRLGATEAFF.

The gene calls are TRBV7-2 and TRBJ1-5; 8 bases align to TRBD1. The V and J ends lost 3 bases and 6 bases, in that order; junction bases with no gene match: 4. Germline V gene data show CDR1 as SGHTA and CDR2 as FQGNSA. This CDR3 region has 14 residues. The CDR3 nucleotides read TGTGCCAGCAGCTTTATGGACAGGGCTCAGCCCCAGCATTTT. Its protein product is CASSFMDRAQPQHF. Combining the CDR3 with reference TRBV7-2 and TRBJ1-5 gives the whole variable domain GAGVSQSPSNKVTEKGKDVELRCDPISGHTALYWYRQSLGQGLEFLIYFQGNSAPDKSGLPSDRFSAERTGGSVSTLTIQRTQQEDSAVYLCASSFMDRAQPQHFGDGTRLSIL.

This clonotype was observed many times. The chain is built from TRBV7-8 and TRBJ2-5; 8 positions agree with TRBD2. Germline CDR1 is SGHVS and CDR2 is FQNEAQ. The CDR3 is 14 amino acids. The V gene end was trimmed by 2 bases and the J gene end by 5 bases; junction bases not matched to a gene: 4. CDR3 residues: CASSLSTGGETQYF. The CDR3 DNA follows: TGTGCCAGCAGCTTATCTACGGGAGGGGAGACCCAGTACTTC. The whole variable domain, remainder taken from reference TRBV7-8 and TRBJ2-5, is GAGVSQSPRYKVAKRGQDVALRCDPISGHVSLFWYQQALGQGPEFLTYFQNEAQLDKSGLPSDRFFAERPEGSVSTLKIQRTQQEDSAVYLCASSLSTGGETQYFGPGTRLLVL.

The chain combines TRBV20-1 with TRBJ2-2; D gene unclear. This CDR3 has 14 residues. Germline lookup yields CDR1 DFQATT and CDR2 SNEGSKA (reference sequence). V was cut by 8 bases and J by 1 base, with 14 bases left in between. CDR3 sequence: CSTHPDLNTGELFF. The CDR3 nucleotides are TGCAGTACACACCCTGATTTGAACACCGGGGAGCTGTTTTTT.

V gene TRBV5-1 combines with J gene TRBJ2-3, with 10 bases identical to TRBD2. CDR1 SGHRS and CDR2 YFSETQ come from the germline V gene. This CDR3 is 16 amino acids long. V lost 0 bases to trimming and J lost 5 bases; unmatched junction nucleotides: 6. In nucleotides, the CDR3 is TGCGCCAGCAGCTTGGATCTAGCGGGGGTTTTAGATACGCAGTATTTT. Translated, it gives CASSLDLAGVLDTQYF.

The CDR3 DNA is TGCGCCAGCAGCTCGGGACAGGGGGACGGAAACACCATATATTTT. It is translated as CASSSGQGDGNTIYF. The chain has TRBV5-1 and TRBJ1-3; 11 bases agree with TRBD1. Germline V gene sequence: CDR1 SGHRS, CDR2 YFSETQ. J was trimmed by 4 bases and V by 3 bases; bases with no gene match: 3. The CDR3 has 15 amino acids.

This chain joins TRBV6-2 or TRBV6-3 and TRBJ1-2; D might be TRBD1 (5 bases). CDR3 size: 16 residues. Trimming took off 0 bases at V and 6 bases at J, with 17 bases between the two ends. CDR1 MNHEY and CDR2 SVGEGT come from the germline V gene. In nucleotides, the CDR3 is TGTGCCAGCAGTTACTCGCATATTCCAGGGCCCAATGGCTACACCTTC. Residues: CASSYSHIPGPNGYTF.

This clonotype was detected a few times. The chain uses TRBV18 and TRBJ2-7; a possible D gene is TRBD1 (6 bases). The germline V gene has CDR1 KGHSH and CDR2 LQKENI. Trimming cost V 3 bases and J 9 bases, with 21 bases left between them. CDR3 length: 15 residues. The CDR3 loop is CASSPDQGRPGVQYV. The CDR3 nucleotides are TGTGCCAGCTCACCCGACCAGGGGCGGCCCGGGGTGCAGTACGTC.

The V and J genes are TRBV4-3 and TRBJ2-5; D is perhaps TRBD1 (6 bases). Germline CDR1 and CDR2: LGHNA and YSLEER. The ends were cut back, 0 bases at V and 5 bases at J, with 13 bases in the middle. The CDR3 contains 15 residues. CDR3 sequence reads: CASSQESGVWETQYF. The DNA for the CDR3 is TGCGCCAGCAGCCAAGAGTCAGGGGTGTGGGAGACCCAGTACTTC.

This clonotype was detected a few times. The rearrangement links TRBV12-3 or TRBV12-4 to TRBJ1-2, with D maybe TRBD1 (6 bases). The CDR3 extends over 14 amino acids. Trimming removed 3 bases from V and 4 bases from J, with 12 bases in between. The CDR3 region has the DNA TGTGCCAGCAGTTTTAGGACAGACATCTATGGCTACACCTTC. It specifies CASSFRTDIYGYTF.

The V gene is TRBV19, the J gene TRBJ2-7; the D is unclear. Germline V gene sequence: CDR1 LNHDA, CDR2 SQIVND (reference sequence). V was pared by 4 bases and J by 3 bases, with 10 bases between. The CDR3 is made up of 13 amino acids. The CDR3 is CASSTGRNYEQYF. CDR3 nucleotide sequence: TGTGCCAGTAGTACCGGACGGAACTACGAGCAGTACTTC.

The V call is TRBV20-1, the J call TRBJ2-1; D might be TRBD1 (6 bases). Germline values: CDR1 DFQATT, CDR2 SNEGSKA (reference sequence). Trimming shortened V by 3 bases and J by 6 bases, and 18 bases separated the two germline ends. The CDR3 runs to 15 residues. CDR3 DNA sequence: TGCAGTGCTAGTTTCCGGGACACTGTTTTCAATGAGCAGTTCTTC. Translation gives CSASFRDTVFNEQFF.